Below are 27 T cell receptor beta chains sequenced from a single sample in a study of blood T cells in healthy people across ages. Sample-barcoded 5' priming and a J-beta primer mix drove a second PCR of about 6 to 12 cycles. Each CDR3 protein is one row after TCRdb ran MiXCR on the 5' RACE reads. The sample has hundreds of thousands of distinct CDR3 sequences, roughly 60% seen once. Sequencing was carried out using blood. These receptors came from a man under 40 in good health.

The chain is built from TRBV5-1 and TRBJ2-5; TRBD2 matches at 8 bases. The V and J ends lost 4 bases and 11 bases, in that order; junction bases with no gene match: 13. Germline V gene sequence: CDR1 SGHRS, CDR2 YFSETQ. The CDR3 has 14 residues. CDR3 sequence reads: CASSHNSGANGQYF. The DNA for the CDR3 is TGCGCCAGCAGCCATAATAGCGGGGCCAATGGGCAGTACTTC.

V and J are TRBV6-6 and TRBJ1-2; no clear D gene. The CDR3 runs to 14 residues. The V end lost 7 bases, the J end lost 4 bases, and 16 bases lay between the germline ends. CDR1 is MNHNY, CDR2 SVGAGI, per germline (reference sequence). CDR3 in amino acids: CASTDSGRVYGYTF. The DNA for the CDR3 is TGTGCCAGCACCGATTCGGGTCGGGTCTATGGCTACACCTTC.

CDR3 coding DNA: TGTGCCAGCAGCCCCTGGCTGGAGAACACTGAAGCTTTCTTT. Translation gives CASSPWLENTEAFF. This sequence joins TRBV7-2 and TRBJ1-1; D remains ambiguous. Per the germline V gene, CDR1 is SGHTA and CDR2 is FQGNSA. This CDR3 contains 14 residues. Trimming shortened V by 5 bases and J by 1 base, and 11 bases separated the two germline ends.

J is TRBJ1-1 and V is TRBV9; D ambiguous. Trimming removed 1 base from V and 1 base from J, with 8 bases in between. In germline, CDR1 is SGDLS, CDR2 YYNGEE. There are 14 residues in the CDR3. The CDR3 protein is CASSVQAANTEAFF. DNA for the CDR3: TGTGCCAGCAGCGTACAGGCGGCGAACACTGAAGCTTTCTTT. Full variable domain (rest looked up from reference TRBV9 and TRBJ1-1): DSGVTQTPKHLITATGQRVTLRCSPRSGDLSVYWYQQSLDQGLQFLIQYYNGEERAKGNILERFSAQQFPDLHSELNLSSLELGDSALYFCASSVQAANTEAFFGQGTRLTVV.

V usage is TRBV20-1 and J usage is TRBJ1-1; TRBD1 aligns across 7 bases. Germline V gene sequence: CDR1 DFQATT, CDR2 SNEGSKA (reference sequence). The CDR3 runs to 13 residues. Losses at the gene ends were 6 bases for V and 0 bases for J; bases not matched to a gene: 4. The CDR3 is CSAVGQMNTEAFF. In DNA form, the CDR3 reads TGCAGTGCCGTGGGACAGATGAACACTGAAGCTTTCTTT.

In this sample, this clonotype turned up a few times. The chain couples TRBV10-3 to TRBJ2-7; tentative D call: TRBD2 (5 bases). From germline, CDR1 is ENHRY and CDR2 SYGVKD. The CDR3 runs to 15 residues. Trimming took 5 bases from V and 5 from J, leaving 19 bases between them. The CDR3 nucleotides are TGTGCCATCAGTCAGTTGGGCTCGAGGGATAACGAGCAGTACTTC. Residues: CAISQLGSRDNEQYF.

The genes are TRBV4-1 and TRBJ2-2; D not certain. Germline V gene lookup returns CDR1 MGHRA and CDR2 YSYEKL. CDR3 length: 17 residues. The ends were cut back, 1 base at V and 4 bases at J, with 16 bases in the middle. This chain's CDR3 is CASSQVDLISFTGELFF. DNA for the CDR3: TGCGCCAGCAGCCAAGTTGACCTAATTAGTTTCACCGGGGAGCTGTTTTTT.

The gene calls are TRBV20-1 and TRBJ1-2, with D uncertain. Trimming cost V 4 bases and J 4 bases, with 13 bases left between them. From germline, CDR1 is DFQATT and CDR2 SNEGSKA (reference sequence). The CDR3 totals 13 residues. CDR3 DNA sequence: TGCAGTGCTACCAGGAGTTCGAGCTATGGCTACACCTTC. Translated: CSATRSSSYGYTF.

This clonotype was detected only a few times. This chain uses TRBV7-8 with TRBJ1-2; the D is unclear. Looked up from germline, CDR1 is SGHVS and CDR2 is FQNEAQ. This CDR3 is built from 14 residues. V was pared by 1 base and J by 6 bases, with 12 bases between. The CDR3 region has the DNA TGTGCCAGCAGCTTAGTGCCAGAAATCGATGGCTACACCTTC. It is translated as CASSLVPEIDGYTF.

J is TRBJ1-1 and V is TRBV27; 9 bases map to TRBD1. CDR3 size: 14 residues. With V trimmed by 6 bases and J by 5 bases, 7 bases remained unmatched. Germline V gene data show CDR1 as MNHEY and CDR2 as SMNVEV (reference sequence). The DNA for the CDR3 is TGTGCCAGCAGCTGGACAGGGGCGGTAACTGAAGCTTTCTTT. Amino acid sequence: CASSWTGAVTEAFF.

In its sample, this clonotype was seen a few times. As DNA, the CDR3 is TGCAGTGCTTCCATACGGGGCTTTAGCACAGATACGCAGTATTTT. Protein sequence: CSASIRGFSTDTQYF. This chain uses TRBV20-1 with TRBJ2-3; tentatively, D is TRBD1 or TRBD2 (5 bases each). The germline gives CDR1 DFQATT, CDR2 SNEGSKA (reference sequence). Trimming pared 5 bases from V and 0 bases from J, leaving 15 bases between. The CDR3 runs to 15 residues.

CDR3 in DNA: TGTGCCAGCACCGGGGACACTTTAAACACTGAAGCTTTCTTT. The encoded protein is CASTGDTLNTEAFF. The J gene is TRBJ1-1, the V gene TRBV7-2, with TRBD1 as a possible D gene (6 bases). CDR3 length equals 14 residues. Trimming stripped 7 bases from V and 2 bases from J, with 14 bases between. Germline-derived CDR1 and CDR2 are SGHTA and FQGNSA.

The chain combines TRBV12-3 or TRBV12-4 with TRBJ1-1; D is unresolved. Deletions cut 1 base from V and 1 base from J, with 4 bases between. CDR3 length: 13 residues. CDR3 coding DNA: TGTGCCAGCAGTTTAGTCCCGAACACTGAAGCTTTCTTT. Residues: CASSLVPNTEAFF.

This clonotype has just a few counts. The rearrangement uses TRBV18 and TRBJ2-7, with 11 bases matching TRBD1. The CDR3 length is 15 residues. Unmatched junction bases numbered 5, after V lost 5 bases and J lost 2 bases. CDR1 is KGHSH and CDR2 is LQKENI in the germline V gene. The CDR3 here is CASSLDRGPAYEQYF. The CDR3 region has the DNA TGTGCCAGCTCATTGGACAGGGGGCCCGCCTACGAGCAGTACTTC.

The chain employs TRBV20-1 and TRBJ2-1, with TRBD2 identical over 12 bases. CDR3 length: 16 amino acids. V gave up 6 bases and J gave up 0 bases; unmatched junction bases: 6. Germline V gene data show CDR1 as DFQATT and CDR2 as SNEGSKA (reference sequence). CDR3 nucleotide sequence: TGCAGTGCCCCCACTAGCGGGGGGAACTCCTACAATGAGCAGTTCTTC. Amino acid sequence: CSAPTSGGNSYNEQFF.

V gene TRBV27 combines with J gene TRBJ2-7, with 9 bases matching TRBD2. V lost 8 bases and J lost 5; bases outside the gene matches: 7. Germline-derived CDR1 and CDR2 are MNHEY and SMNVEV (reference sequence). The CDR3 is 13 residues long. The CDR3: CASRTSGSDEQYF. CDR3 DNA: TGTGCCAGCCGAACTAGCGGGTCTGACGAGCAGTACTTC.

V and J are TRBV7-8 and TRBJ2-5; 7 nucleotides line up with TRBD2. This CDR3 is 13 amino acids long. The ends lost 4 bases at V and 5 bases at J; junction bases unmatched: 4. The germline CDR1 and CDR2 sequences are SGHVS and FQNEAQ. Here the CDR3 reads CASSYGRLETQYF. As DNA, the CDR3 is TGTGCCAGCAGCTACGGGAGGCTGGAGACCCAGTACTTC.

In this sample, this clonotype turned up a few times. V is TRBV2 and J is TRBJ2-1, with D possibly being TRBD1 or TRBD2 (5 bases each). Trimming removed 3 bases at V and 3 bases at J, with 12 bases between. CDR1 is SNHLY, CDR2 FYNNEI, per germline. The CDR3 consists of 15 residues. CDR3 in DNA: TGTGCCAGCAGTGACCCGGGGCAGCGCTACAATGAGCAGTTCTTC. It specifies CASSDPGQRYNEQFF. The full variable domain, rest sourced from reference TRBV2 and TRBJ2-1, is EPEVTQTPSHQVTQMGQEVILRCVPISNHLYFYWYRQILGQKVEFLVSFYNNEISEKSEIFDDQFSVERPDGSNFTLKIRSTKLEDSAMYFCASSDPGQRYNEQFFGPGTRLTVL.

The chain joins TRBV20-1 to TRBJ1-2, with D possibly TRBD1 on 5 matching bases. CDR1 and CDR2 from the germline V gene are DFQATT and SNEGSKA (reference sequence). CDR3 length: 9 amino acids. CDR3 sequence reads: CSAGNGYTF. CDR3 DNA: TGCAGCGCAGGGAATGGCTACACCTTC.

In this sample, this clonotype turned up many times. J is TRBJ2-1 and V is TRBV11-1; D is unclear. Germline V lookup: CDR1 SGHAT, CDR2 FQDESV (reference sequence). V was pared by 5 bases and J by 4 bases, with 9 bases between. This CDR3 contains 13 residues. The CDR3 region is CASSTRPYNEQFF. The CDR3 bases are TGTGCCAGCAGCACCAGACCATACAATGAGCAGTTCTTC.

This clonotype was observed a few times. The J gene is TRBJ1-2, the V gene TRBV3-1; 7 nucleotides align to TRBD1. CDR1 LGHDT and CDR2 YNNKEL come from the germline V gene (reference sequence). CDR3 length equals 16 residues. V lost 4 bases to trimming and J lost 2 bases; unmatched junction nucleotides: 10. The chain's CDR3 is CASSPNSGQANYGYTF. DNA for the CDR3: TGTGCCAGCAGCCCTAACTCCGGACAGGCAAACTATGGCTACACCTTC.

The chain has TRBV29-1 and TRBJ2-1; TRBD2 aligns across 10 bases. The germline V gene has CDR1 SQVTM and CDR2 ANQGSEA. CDR3 length: 13 residues. The trim removed 3 bases at V and 10 bases at J, leaving 6 bases unmatched. The CDR3 DNA follows: TGCAGCGTTGAGAGGGGGACTAGCGTAGAGCAGTTCTTC. The encoded protein is CSVERGTSVEQFF.

This chain links TRBV24-1 with TRBJ1-5; D gene unclear. The CDR3 sequence is 12 residues long. The V end lost 12 bases, the J end lost 3 bases, and 11 bases lay between the germline ends. Germline values: CDR1 KGHDR, CDR2 SFDVKD. The chain's CDR3 is CAPWRVNQPQHF. DNA for the CDR3: TGTGCCCCGTGGAGGGTCAATCAGCCCCAGCATTTT.

The V call is TRBV29-1, the J call TRBJ1-1; 10 bases map to TRBD1. The CDR3 is 13 residues long. The V gene end was trimmed by 3 bases and the J gene end by 12 bases; junction bases not matched to a gene: 10. The germline V gene encodes CDR1 SQVTM and CDR2 ANQGSEA. This CDR3 is CSVDHFGQGESFF. For the CDR3, the DNA is TGCAGCGTTGATCACTTCGGACAGGGGGAGTCTTTCTTT.

The CDR3 protein is CASRDTYNEQFF. In nucleotides, the CDR3 is TGTGCCAGCAGGGACACTTACAATGAGCAGTTCTTC. This rearrangement joins TRBV11-2 to TRBJ2-1; TRBD1 might be the D (5 bases). Per the germline V gene, CDR1 is SGHAT and CDR2 is FQNNGV. Trimming stripped 6 bases from V and 4 bases from J, with 7 bases between. The CDR3 is 12 amino acids.

On this clonotype itself: One junction end disagrees with the germline gene, perhaps due to a read error. V and J are TRBV14 and TRBJ2-7, with TRBD2 as a possible D gene (6 bases). The CDR3 length is 13 residues. Germline CDR1 SGHDN, CDR2 FVKESK. The CDR3 DNA is TGCGCCAGCAGCCAAGGGACTTTGGGGGAGCAGTACTTC. Residues: CASSQGTLGEQYF. Together with reference TRBV14 and TRBJ2-7, the CDR3 gives the full variable domain: EAGVTQFPSHSVIEKGQTVTLRCDPISGHDNLYWYRRVMGKEIKFLLHFVKESKQDESGMPNNRFLAERTGGTYSTLKVQPAELEDSGVYFCASSQGTLGEQYFGPGTRLTVT.

The gene calls are TRBV20-1 and TRBJ2-5; no clear D. V was cut by 4 bases and J by 1 base, with 10 bases left in between. CDR1 and CDR2 from the germline V gene are DFQATT and SNEGSKA (reference sequence). This CDR3 region has 13 residues. The CDR3 region has the DNA TGCAGTGCTATTCTAGAGATCCAAGAGACCCAGTACTTC. It specifies CSAILEIQETQYF.